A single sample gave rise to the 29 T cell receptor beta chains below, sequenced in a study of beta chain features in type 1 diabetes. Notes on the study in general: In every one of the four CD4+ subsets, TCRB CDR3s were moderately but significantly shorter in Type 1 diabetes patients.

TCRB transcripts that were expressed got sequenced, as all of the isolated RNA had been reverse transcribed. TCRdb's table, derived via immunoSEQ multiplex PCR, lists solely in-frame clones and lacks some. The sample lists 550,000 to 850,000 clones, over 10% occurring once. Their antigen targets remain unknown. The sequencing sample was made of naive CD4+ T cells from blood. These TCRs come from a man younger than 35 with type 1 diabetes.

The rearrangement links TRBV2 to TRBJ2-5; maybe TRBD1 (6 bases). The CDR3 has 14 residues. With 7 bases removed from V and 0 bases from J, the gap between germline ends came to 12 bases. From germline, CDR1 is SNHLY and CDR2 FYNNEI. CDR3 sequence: CASTTTGYQETQYF. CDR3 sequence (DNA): TGTGCCAGCACCACAACAGGGTACCAAGAGACCCAGTACTTC. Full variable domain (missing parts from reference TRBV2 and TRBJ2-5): EPEVTQTPSHQVTQMGQEVILRCVPISNHLYFYWYRQILGQKVEFLVSFYNNEISEKSEIFDDQFSVERPDGSNFTLKIRSTKLEDSAMYFCASTTTGYQETQYFGPGTRLLVL.

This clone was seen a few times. The CDR3 sequence: CASSLGTGASQETQYF. In DNA form, the CDR3 reads TGTGCCAGCAGCCTCGGGACAGGGGCATCTCAAGAGACCCAGTACTTC. The rearrangement joins TRBV7-2 to TRBJ2-5, with 10 bases fitting TRBD1. V lost 5 bases, J lost 2 bases, and 8 bases stayed unmatched. CDR1 and CDR2 from the germline V gene are SGHTA and FQGNSA. The CDR3 is 16 residues long.

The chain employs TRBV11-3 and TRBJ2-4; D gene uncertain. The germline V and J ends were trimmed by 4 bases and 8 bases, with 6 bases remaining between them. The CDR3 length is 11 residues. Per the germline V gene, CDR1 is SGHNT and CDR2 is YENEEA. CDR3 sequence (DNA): TGTGCCAGCAGCTCGGGTGACATTCAGTACTTC. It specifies CASSSGDIQYF.

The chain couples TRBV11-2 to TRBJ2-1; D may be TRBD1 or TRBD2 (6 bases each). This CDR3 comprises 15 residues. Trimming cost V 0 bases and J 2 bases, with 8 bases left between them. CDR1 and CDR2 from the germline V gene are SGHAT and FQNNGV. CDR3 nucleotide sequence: TGTGCCAGCAGCTTAGACGGGGGCGCCTACAATGAGCAGTTCTTC. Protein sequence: CASSLDGGAYNEQFF. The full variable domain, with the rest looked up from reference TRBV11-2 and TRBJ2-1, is EAGVAQSPRYKIIEKRQSVAFWCNPISGHATLYWYQQILGQGPKLLIQFQNNGVVDDSQLPKDRFSAERLKGVDSTLKIQPAKLEDSAVYLCASSLDGGAYNEQFFGPGTRLTVL.

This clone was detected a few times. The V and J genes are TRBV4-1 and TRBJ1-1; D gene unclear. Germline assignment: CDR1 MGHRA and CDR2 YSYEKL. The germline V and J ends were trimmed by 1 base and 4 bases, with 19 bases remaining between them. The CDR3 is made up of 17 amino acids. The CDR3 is CASSQAPRDPKVTEAFF. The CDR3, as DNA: TGCGCCAGCAGCCAAGCACCTCGGGATCCGAAGGTCACTGAAGCTTTCTTT.

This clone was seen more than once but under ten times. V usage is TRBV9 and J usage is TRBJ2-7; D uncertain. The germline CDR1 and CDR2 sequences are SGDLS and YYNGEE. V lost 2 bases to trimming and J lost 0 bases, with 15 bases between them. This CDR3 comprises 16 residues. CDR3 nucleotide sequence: TGTGCCAGCAGCGTGGGCCCCGGGTCAGGCTCCTACGAGCAGTACTTC. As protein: CASSVGPGSGSYEQYF.

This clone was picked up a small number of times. CDR3 sequence: CAISKTSGIYEQYF. The CDR3 bases are TGTGCCATCAGTAAGACTAGCGGAATATACGAGCAGTACTTC. This chain uses TRBV10-3 with TRBJ2-7; 9 bases are a match to TRBD2. The CDR3 extends over 14 amino acids. CDR1 and CDR2 from the germline V gene are ENHRY and SYGVKD. With 5 bases clipped from V and 4 bases from J, the junction kept 6 bases outside the gene matches.

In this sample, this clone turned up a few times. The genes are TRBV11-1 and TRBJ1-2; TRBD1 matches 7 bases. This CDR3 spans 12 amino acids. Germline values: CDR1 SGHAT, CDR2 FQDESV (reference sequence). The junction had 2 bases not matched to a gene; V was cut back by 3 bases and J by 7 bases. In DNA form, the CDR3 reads TGTGCCAGCAGCTTCGGACAGGCTGGCTACACCTTC. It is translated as CASSFGQAGYTF.

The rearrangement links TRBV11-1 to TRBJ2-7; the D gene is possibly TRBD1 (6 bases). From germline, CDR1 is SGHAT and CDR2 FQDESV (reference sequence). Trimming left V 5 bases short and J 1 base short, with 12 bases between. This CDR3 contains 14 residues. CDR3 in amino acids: CASSLGQSSYEQYF. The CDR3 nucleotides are TGTGCCAGCAGCCTAGGACAGTCTTCCTACGAGCAGTACTTC.

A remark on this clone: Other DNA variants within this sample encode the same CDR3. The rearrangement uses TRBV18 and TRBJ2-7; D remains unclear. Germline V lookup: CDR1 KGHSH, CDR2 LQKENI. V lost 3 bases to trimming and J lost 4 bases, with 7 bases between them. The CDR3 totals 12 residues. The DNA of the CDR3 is TGTGCCAGCTCACCCTCGAATTACGAGCAGTACTTC. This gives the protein CASSPSNYEQYF.

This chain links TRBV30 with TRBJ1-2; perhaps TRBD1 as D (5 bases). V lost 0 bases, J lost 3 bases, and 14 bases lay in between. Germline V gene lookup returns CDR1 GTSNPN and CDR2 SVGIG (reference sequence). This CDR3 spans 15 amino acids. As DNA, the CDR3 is TGTGCCTGGAGTGTCGGGGGAGGCTTGGACTATGGCTACACCTTC. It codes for CAWSVGGGLDYGYTF.

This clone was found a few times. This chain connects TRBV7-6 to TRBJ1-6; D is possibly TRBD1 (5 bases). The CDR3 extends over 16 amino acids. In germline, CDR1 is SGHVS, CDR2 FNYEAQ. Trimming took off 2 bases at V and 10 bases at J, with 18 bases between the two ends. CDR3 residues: CASSLQSDSLSSPLHF. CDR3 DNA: TGTGCCAGCAGCTTACAAAGTGACAGCCTTAGCTCACCCCTCCACTTT.

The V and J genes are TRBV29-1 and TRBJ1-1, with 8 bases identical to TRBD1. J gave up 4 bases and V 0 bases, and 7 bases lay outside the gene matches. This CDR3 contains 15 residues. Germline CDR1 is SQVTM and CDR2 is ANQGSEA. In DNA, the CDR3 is TGCAGCGTTGAAGATTTCTGGACAGGGTCCACTGAAGCTTTCTTT. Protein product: CSVEDFWTGSTEAFF.

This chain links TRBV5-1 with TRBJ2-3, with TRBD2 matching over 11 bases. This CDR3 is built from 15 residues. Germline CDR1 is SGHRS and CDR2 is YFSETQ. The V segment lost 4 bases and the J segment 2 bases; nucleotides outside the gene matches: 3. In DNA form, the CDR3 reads TGCGCCAGCAGCCGACTAGCGGGGACCACAGATACGCAGTATTTT. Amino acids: CASSRLAGTTDTQYF.

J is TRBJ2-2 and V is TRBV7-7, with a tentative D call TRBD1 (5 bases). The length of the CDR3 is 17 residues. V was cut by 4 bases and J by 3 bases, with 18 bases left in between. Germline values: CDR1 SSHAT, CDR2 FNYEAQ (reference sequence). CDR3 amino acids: CASSYKPAGMYTGELFF. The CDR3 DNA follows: TGTGCCAGCAGCTACAAGCCGGCAGGGATGTACACCGGGGAGCTGTTTTTT.

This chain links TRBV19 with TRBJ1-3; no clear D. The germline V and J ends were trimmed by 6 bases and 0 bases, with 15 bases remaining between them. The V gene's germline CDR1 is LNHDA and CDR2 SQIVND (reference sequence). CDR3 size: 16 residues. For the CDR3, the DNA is TGTGCCAGTAGAGAAGCGGGCCTCCCCTCTGGAAACACCATATATTTT. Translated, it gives CASREAGLPSGNTIYF.

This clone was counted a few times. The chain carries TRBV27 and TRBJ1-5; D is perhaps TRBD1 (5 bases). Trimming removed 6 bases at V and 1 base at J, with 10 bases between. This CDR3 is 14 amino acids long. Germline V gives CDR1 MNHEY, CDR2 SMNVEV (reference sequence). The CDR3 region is CASSPRQSNQPQHF. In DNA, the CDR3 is TGTGCCAGCAGCCCAAGACAGAGCAATCAGCCCCAGCATTTT.

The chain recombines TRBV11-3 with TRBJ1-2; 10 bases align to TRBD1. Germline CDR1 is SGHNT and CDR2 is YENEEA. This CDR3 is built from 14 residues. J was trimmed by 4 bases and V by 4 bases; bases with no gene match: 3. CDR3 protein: CASSSGQGIYGYTF. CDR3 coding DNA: TGTGCCAGCAGCTCGGGACAGGGGATCTATGGCTACACCTTC.

CDR3 in DNA: TGCGCCAGCAGCCAAGTTGGAGGACTCCAACCCCCAGATACGCAGTATTTT. Protein: CASSQVGGLQPPDTQYF. V gene TRBV4-1 combines with J gene TRBJ2-3; D perhaps matches TRBD2 (5 bases). Deletions cut 1 base from V and 4 bases from J, with 18 bases between. Germline values: CDR1 MGHRA, CDR2 YSYEKL. This CDR3 region has 17 residues.

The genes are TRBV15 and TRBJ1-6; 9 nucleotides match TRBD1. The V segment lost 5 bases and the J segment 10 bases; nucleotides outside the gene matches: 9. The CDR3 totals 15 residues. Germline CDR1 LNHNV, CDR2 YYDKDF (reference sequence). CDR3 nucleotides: TGTGCCACCAGCGGACAAGACAGGGGGGAATCACCCCTCCACTTT. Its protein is CATSGQDRGESPLHF.

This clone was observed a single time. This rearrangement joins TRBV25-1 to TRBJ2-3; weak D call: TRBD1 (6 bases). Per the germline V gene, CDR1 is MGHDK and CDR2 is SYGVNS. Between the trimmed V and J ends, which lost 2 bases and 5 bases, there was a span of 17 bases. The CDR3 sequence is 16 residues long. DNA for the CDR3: TGTGCCAGCAGTGAAGGTTCAGGGGTTTGGTTAGATACGCAGTATTTT. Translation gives CASSEGSGVWLDTQYF.

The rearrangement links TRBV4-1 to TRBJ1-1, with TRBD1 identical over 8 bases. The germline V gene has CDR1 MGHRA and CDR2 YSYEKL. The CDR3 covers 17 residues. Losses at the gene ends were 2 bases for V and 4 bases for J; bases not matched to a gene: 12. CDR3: CASSQPPAGDRFTEAFF. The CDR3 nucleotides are TGCGCCAGCAGCCAACCTCCCGCGGGGGACAGGTTCACTGAAGCTTTCTTT.

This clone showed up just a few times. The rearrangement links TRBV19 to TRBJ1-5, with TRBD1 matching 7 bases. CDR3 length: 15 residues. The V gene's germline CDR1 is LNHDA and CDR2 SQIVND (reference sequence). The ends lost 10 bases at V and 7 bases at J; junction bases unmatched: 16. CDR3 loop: CATQPITGVGQPQHF. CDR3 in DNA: TGTGCCACCCAGCCGATTACAGGGGTTGGGCAGCCCCAGCATTTT.

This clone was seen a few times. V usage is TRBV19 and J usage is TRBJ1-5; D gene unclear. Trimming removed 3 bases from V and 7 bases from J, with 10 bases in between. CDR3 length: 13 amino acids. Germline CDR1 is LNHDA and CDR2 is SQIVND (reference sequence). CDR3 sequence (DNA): TGTGCCAGTAGTATGGTAGGCGAACAGCCCCAGCATTTT. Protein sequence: CASSMVGEQPQHF.

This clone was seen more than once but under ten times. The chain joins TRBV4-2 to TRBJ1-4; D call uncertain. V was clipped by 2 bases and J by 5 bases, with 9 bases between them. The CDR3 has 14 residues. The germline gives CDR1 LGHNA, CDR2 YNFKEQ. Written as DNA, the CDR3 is TGTGCCAGCAGCCAACCGGGAAAAAATGAAAAACTGTTTTTT. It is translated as CASSQPGKNEKLFF.

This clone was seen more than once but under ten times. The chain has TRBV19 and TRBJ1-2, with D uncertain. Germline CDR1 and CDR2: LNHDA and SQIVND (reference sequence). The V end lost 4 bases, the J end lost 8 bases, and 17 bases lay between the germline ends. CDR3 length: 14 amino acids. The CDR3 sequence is CASSSRAGLWGYTF. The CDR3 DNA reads TGTGCCAGTAGTAGTCGGGCAGGTCTTTGGGGCTACACCTTC.

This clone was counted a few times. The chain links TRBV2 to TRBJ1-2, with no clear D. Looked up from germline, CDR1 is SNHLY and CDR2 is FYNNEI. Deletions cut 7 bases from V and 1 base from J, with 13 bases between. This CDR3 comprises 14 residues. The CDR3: CASTLGGFNYGYTF. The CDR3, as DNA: TGTGCCAGCACTCTAGGAGGGTTTAACTATGGCTACACCTTC.

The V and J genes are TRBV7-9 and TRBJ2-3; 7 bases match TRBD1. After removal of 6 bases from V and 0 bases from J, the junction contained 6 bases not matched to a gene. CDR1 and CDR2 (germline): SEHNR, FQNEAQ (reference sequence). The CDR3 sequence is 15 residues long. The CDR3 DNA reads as TGTGCCAGCAGTAGGGACAGAGAAAGCACAGATACGCAGTATTTT. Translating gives CASSRDRESTDTQYF.

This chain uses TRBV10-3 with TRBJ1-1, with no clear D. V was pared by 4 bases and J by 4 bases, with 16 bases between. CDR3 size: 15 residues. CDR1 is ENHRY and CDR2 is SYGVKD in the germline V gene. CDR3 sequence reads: CAISVGKGRSTEAFF. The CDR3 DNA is TGTGCCATCAGTGTGGGGAAGGGCAGAAGCACTGAAGCTTTCTTT.